The 17 T cell receptor beta chains reported below all come from one sample, sequenced in a study of vaccination effects on CD4 cells after COVID-19. Peptide-pool stimulation followed by sequencing identified expanded antigen-specific CD4+ clonotypes in the ViraFEST assay. Subsequent to a culture period of approximately 11 days, CD4+ T cells were isolated. Two-dose BNT162b2 or mRNA-1273 vaccination was given to participants. The repertoire was sequenced with immunoSEQ multiplex PCR; TCRdb's copy has only in-frame clones and lacks some. The data contain 17,000 or so clones, 55% to 75% of them singletons. These receptors' antigens are unknown. The sequencing here drew on CD4+ T cells from PBMCs cultured with SARS-CoV-2 spike peptides, taken after COVID-19 vaccination. The receptor source for this set is a human donor who received a COVID-19 vaccine.

The V call is TRBV2, the J call TRBJ1-5; 9 bases align to TRBD1. The trim removed 4 bases at V and 1 base at J, leaving 14 bases unmatched. The CDR3 sequence is 19 residues long. The germline V gene encodes CDR1 SNHLY and CDR2 FYNNEI. The chain's CDR3 is CASSVLWTGVQRSNQPQHF. CDR3 nucleotide sequence: TGTGCCAGCAGTGTTTTGTGGACAGGGGTGCAGAGGAGCAATCAGCCCCAGCATTTT.

V gene TRBV30 combines with J gene TRBJ2-7, with D perhaps being TRBD1 or TRBD2 (6 bases each). Germline CDR1 is GTSNPN and CDR2 is SVGIG (reference sequence). The CDR3 totals 14 residues. Trimming took off 2 bases at V and 1 base at J, with 12 bases between the two ends. CDR3 in DNA: TGTGCCTGGAGTTTAGGGGGGAGTTCCTACGAGCAGTACTTC. This codes for CAWSLGGSSYEQYF.

CDR3 sequence: CASGLWDRGREQYF. The DNA of the CDR3 is TGTGCTAGTGGTTTATGGGACAGGGGGCGAGAGCAGTACTTC. The chain carries TRBV12-5 and TRBJ2-7; 12 nucleotides agree with TRBD1. Looked up from germline, CDR1 is LGHNT and CDR2 is FRNRAP. The CDR3 totals 14 residues. Trimming cost V 3 bases and J 7 bases; bases outside gene matches: 4.

The V call is TRBV2, the J call TRBJ2-3; D possibly matches TRBD1 or TRBD2 (5 bases each). The CDR3 spans 13 residues. V shed 6 bases and J shed 4 bases, with 11 bases lying between them. Germline CDR1 is SNHLY and CDR2 is FYNNEI. The CDR3 region has the DNA TGTGCCAGCAGACCGAGGGGCGCAGATACGCAGTATTTT. The encoded protein is CASRPRGADTQYF. The variable domain in full, completed from reference TRBV2 and TRBJ2-3, reads EPEVTQTPSHQVTQMGQEVILRCVPISNHLYFYWYRQILGQKVEFLVSFYNNEISEKSEIFDDQFSVERPDGSNFTLKIRSTKLEDSAMYFCASRPRGADTQYFGPGTRLTVL.

The V call is TRBV28, the J call TRBJ2-7; 7 positions agree with TRBD1. V lost 2 bases and J lost 5; bases outside the gene matches: 0. The CDR3 runs to 12 residues. Germline V gives CDR1 MDHEN, CDR2 SYDVKM. The CDR3 DNA reads TGTGCCAGCAGTTTAAGGGGGCACGAGCAGTACTTC. As protein: CASSLRGHEQYF. Drawing the rest from reference TRBV28 and TRBJ2-7, the complete variable domain is DVKVTQSSRYLVKRTGEKVFLECVQDMDHENMFWYRQDPGLGLRLIYFSYDVKMKEKGDIPEGYSVSREKKERFSLILESASTNQTSMYLCASSLRGHEQYFGPGTRLTVT.

The gene calls are TRBV10-3 and TRBJ2-1; 9 bases agree with TRBD2. Losses at the gene ends were 5 bases for V and 10 bases for J; bases not matched to a gene: 6. Germline V gene lookup returns CDR1 ENHRY and CDR2 SYGVKD. CDR3 length equals 13 residues. The CDR3 bases are TGTGCCATCAGTCCAGCGGGAGGACGCGAGCAGTTCTTC. Translated: CAISPAGGREQFF.

The CDR3 here is CASSVVQWDSPLHF. CDR3 nucleotides: TGTGCCAGCAGCGTTGTACAGTGGGATTCACCCCTCCACTTT. The chain joins TRBV9 to TRBJ1-6; D is unresolved. CDR1 and CDR2 from the germline V gene are SGDLS and YYNGEE. V shed 2 bases and J shed 8 bases, with 11 bases lying between them. This CDR3 region has 14 residues. Filled out from reference TRBV9 and TRBJ1-6, the complete variable domain reads DSGVTQTPKHLITATGQRVTLRCSPRSGDLSVYWYQQSLDQGLQFLIQYYNGEERAKGNILERFSAQQFPDLHSELNLSSLELGDSALYFCASSVVQWDSPLHFGNGTRLTVT.

The chain carries TRBV28 and TRBJ2-1, with TRBD1 as a possible D gene (6 bases). The CDR3 sequence is 17 residues long. Germline CDR1 is MDHEN and CDR2 is SYDVKM. The V end was cut by 7 bases, the J end by 2 bases, with 21 bases between. CDR3 region: CASIIGGFRGPYNEQFF. The CDR3 nucleotides are TGTGCCAGCATCATTGGCGGTTTCAGGGGCCCCTACAATGAGCAGTTCTTC.

This clone has a single count. The V call is TRBV27, the J call TRBJ1-5; the match to TRBD1 covers 8 bases. The V segment lost 0 bases and the J segment 3 bases; nucleotides outside the gene matches: 1. The germline V gene has CDR1 MNHEY and CDR2 SMNVEV (reference sequence). There are 15 residues in the CDR3. The CDR3 here is CASSLSQGDNQPQHF. The CDR3 DNA reads as TGTGCCAGCAGTTTATCACAGGGGGACAATCAGCCCCAGCATTTT.

This chain joins TRBV7-2 and TRBJ2-2; D assignment may be TRBD1 or TRBD2 (6 bases each). The CDR3 sequence is 15 residues long. V lost 2 bases to trimming and J lost 4 bases, with 11 bases between them. Germline-derived CDR1 and CDR2 are SGHTA and FQGNSA. CDR3 in amino acids: CASSLLQGGTGELFF. The CDR3 nucleotides are TGTGCCAGCAGCTTACTACAGGGAGGCACCGGGGAGCTGTTTTTT. The full variable domain, in which reference TRBV7-2 and TRBJ2-2 provide the parts outside the CDR3, is GAGVSQSPSNKVTEKGKDVELRCDPISGHTALYWYRQSLGQGLEFLIYFQGNSAPDKSGLPSDRFSAERTGGSVSTLTIQRTQQEDSAVYLCASSLLQGGTGELFFGEGSRLTVL.

The rearrangement uses TRBV20-1 and TRBJ2-5; TRBD1 is a possible D gene (6 bases). Germline V gene sequence: CDR1 DFQATT, CDR2 SNEGSKA (reference sequence). Trimming pared 3 bases from V and 5 bases from J, leaving 19 bases between. CDR3 size: 15 residues. Written as DNA, the CDR3 is TGCAGTGCTAGTCGGCCAGGGGTTCATCGGGAGACCCAGTACTTC. Its translation: CSASRPGVHRETQYF.

This chain joins TRBV19 and TRBJ2-3; D possibly corresponds to TRBD1 (6 bases). This CDR3 comprises 12 residues. Germline CDR1 is LNHDA and CDR2 is SQIVND (reference sequence). V was pared by 9 bases and J by 4 bases, with 11 bases between. DNA for the CDR3: TGTGCCAGCGGGACATTTGCAGATACGCAGTATTTT. It specifies CASGTFADTQYF.

This clone came up a few times. V is TRBV12-3 or TRBV12-4 and J is TRBJ2-1; D is possibly TRBD1 (6 bases). V was clipped by 6 bases and J by 10 bases, with 13 bases between them. This CDR3 is 12 amino acids long. CDR3 nucleotide sequence: TGTGCCAGCAGACGGACAGTGAGCGAGCAGTTCTTC. Its protein product is CASRRTVSEQFF.

This chain joins TRBV2 and TRBJ1-5; tentatively, D is TRBD1 (5 bases). The CDR3 is 15 amino acids. Germline V CDR1 and CDR2: SNHLY, FYNNEI. The V and J ends lost 5 bases and 2 bases respectively, with 13 bases between them. The CDR3 loop reads CASSRQGGGNQPQHF. CDR3 in DNA: TGTGCCAGCAGTCGTCAGGGAGGAGGCAATCAGCCCCAGCATTTT. Based on the CDR3 plus reference TRBV2 and TRBJ1-5, the full variable domain is EPEVTQTPSHQVTQMGQEVILRCVPISNHLYFYWYRQILGQKVEFLVSFYNNEISEKSEIFDDQFSVERPDGSNFTLKIRSTKLEDSAMYFCASSRQGGGNQPQHFGDGTRLSIL.

The rearrangement joins TRBV19 to TRBJ1-2, with D unresolved. This CDR3 comprises 10 residues. Germline V gene sequence: CDR1 LNHDA, CDR2 SQIVND (reference sequence). Trimming took 6 bases from V and 6 from J, leaving 5 bases between them. CDR3 bases: TGTGCCAGTAGAAGGGATGGCTACACCTTC. Encoded protein: CASRRDGYTF.

This clone is medium-sized (0.01 to 0.1%) within its sample. The chain links TRBV3-1 (or the pseudogene TRBV3-2) to TRBJ2-7; D perhaps matches TRBD2 (6 bases). Trimming took 4 bases from V and 10 from J, leaving 20 bases between them. Germline CDR1 reads LGHDT; CDR2 reads YNNKEL (reference sequence). The CDR3 covers 14 residues. The CDR3 DNA follows: TGTGCCAGCAGCCCCTCCGGGGGTAGGGGAGGTCAGTACTTC. Its translation is CASSPSGGRGGQYF.

This clone is medium-sized in the sample. The chain employs TRBV6-5 and TRBJ1-2; 12 bases are shared with TRBD1. The ends lost 6 bases at V and 6 bases at J; junction bases unmatched: 8. The CDR3 is made up of 15 amino acids. CDR1 and CDR2 (germline): MNHEY, SVGAGI. The CDR3 is CASSGGQGALNGYTF. The CDR3 DNA reads TGTGCCAGCAGCGGGGGACAGGGGGCTCTGAATGGCTACACCTTC.